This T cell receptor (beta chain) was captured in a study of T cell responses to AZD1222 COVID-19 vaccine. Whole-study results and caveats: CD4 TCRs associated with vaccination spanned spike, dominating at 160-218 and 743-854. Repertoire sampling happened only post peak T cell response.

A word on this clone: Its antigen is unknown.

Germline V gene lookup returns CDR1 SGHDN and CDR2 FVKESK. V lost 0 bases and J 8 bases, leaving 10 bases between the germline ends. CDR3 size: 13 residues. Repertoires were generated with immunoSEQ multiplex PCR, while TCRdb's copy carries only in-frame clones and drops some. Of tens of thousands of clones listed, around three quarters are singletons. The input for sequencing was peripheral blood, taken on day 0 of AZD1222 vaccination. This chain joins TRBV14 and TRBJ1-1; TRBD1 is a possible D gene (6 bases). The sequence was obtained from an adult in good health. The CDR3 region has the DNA TGTGCCAGCAGCCAAGATCTGACAGGAGAAGCTTTCTTT. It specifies CASSQDLTGEAFF.